Here is one T cell receptor (beta chain) with its context. The antigen is unknown. This entry is derived from a study of T cell responses to AZD1222 COVID-19 vaccine. V dropped 3 bases and J dropped 3 bases, with 6 bases sitting between them. Looked up from germline, CDR1 is KGHSH and CDR2 is LQKENI. The CDR3 length is 13 residues. Points from the study as a whole: At study baseline, merely a handful of AZD1222 recipients were seropositive. Reportedly, nearly half of unique spike TCRs recognized epitopes outside B.1.351/B.1.1.7 mutations. Dominant CD4 TCR responses targeted spike regions 160-218 and 743-854.

Sequencing was performed with immunoSEQ multiplex PCR; in TCRdb, only in-frame clones are kept and a portion is missing. This table has 170,000 or so clones, about nine tenths appearing once. This sequence was found in an adult in good health. The V gene is TRBV18, the J gene TRBJ2-1; D unclear. The material sequenced was peripheral blood, taken on day 0 of AZD1222 vaccination. The DNA for the CDR3 is TGTGCCAGCTCACCCGACATCTACAATGAGCAGTTCTTC. This codes for CASSPDIYNEQFF.